The 5 T cell receptor beta chains given below trace back to one sample, sequenced in a study of blood T cell repertoires in COVID-19. Clones were sequenced by immunoSEQ multiplex PCR, and TCRdb holds only the in-frame ones, with some missing. This sample has 250,000 to 350,000 clones, with more than 75% found just once. The sequencing sample was made of peripheral blood. The receptor set was obtained from a woman aged 50 to 60 who had recovered from COVID-19.

This rearrangement joins TRBV28 to TRBJ2-7; 7 bases are a match to TRBD2. With V trimmed by 2 bases and J by 4 bases, 5 bases remained unmatched. The CDR3 has 14 amino acids. In germline, CDR1 is MDHEN, CDR2 SYDVKM. DNA for the CDR3: TGTGCCAGCAGTTTACGGGGGGTGGTATACGAGCAGTACTTC. This translates into CASSLRGVVYEQYF.

This chain uses TRBV29-1 with TRBJ2-1; the match to TRBD2 covers 9 bases. CDR1 is SQVTM and CDR2 is ANQGSEA in the germline V gene. Trimming removed 4 bases from V and 2 bases from J; junction bases left unmatched: 9. The CDR3 is 16 amino acids. The DNA for the CDR3 is TGCAGCGTTGGTAGCTTGGCTAGCGGGACCTACAATGAGCAGTTCTTC. Its protein product is CSVGSLASGTYNEQFF.

The V gene is TRBV29-1, the J gene TRBJ1-5; TRBD1 might be the D (5 bases). V was shortened by 2 bases and J by 1 base, with 36 bases between the two germline ends. Germline CDR1 SQVTM, CDR2 ANQGSEA. The CDR3 runs to 23 residues. The CDR3 protein is CSVEYFLGPVTEREVRSNQPQHF. The CDR3 bases are TGCAGCGTTGAATATTTTCTTGGACCGGTGACAGAACGAGAGGTGAGGAGCAATCAGCCCCAGCATTTT.

This chain connects TRBV3-1 (or the pseudogene TRBV3-2) to TRBJ1-2, with D possibly matching TRBD1 (5 bases). From germline, CDR1 is LGHDT and CDR2 YNNKEL (reference sequence). The V end lost 5 bases, the J end lost 4 bases, and 20 bases lay between the germline ends. This CDR3 has 16 residues. CDR3 sequence reads: CASSYQPRQRIYGYTF. Written as DNA, the CDR3 is TGTGCCAGCAGCTATCAGCCGCGACAGAGAATCTATGGCTACACCTTC.

The chain couples TRBV7-2 to TRBJ1-4; D perhaps matches TRBD1 (5 bases). Germline V gene data show CDR1 as SGHTA and CDR2 as FQGNSA. V was trimmed by 5 bases and J by 8 bases, leaving 12 bases between them. The CDR3 has 13 residues. CDR3 sequence: CASSPYRHEKLFF. The CDR3 DNA reads TGTGCCAGCAGCCCGTACAGGCACGAAAAACTGTTTTTT.